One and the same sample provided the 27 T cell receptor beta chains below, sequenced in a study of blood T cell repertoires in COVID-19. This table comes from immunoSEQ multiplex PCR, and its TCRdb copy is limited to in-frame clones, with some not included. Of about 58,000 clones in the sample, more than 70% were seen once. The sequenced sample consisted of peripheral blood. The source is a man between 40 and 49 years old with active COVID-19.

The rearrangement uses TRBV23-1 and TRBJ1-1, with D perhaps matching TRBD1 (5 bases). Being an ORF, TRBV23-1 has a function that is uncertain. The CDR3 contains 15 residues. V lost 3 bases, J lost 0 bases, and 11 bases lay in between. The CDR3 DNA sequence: TGCGCCAGCAGTCATATAGACAGAGTGAACACTGAAGCTTTCTTT. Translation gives CASSHIDRVNTEAFF.

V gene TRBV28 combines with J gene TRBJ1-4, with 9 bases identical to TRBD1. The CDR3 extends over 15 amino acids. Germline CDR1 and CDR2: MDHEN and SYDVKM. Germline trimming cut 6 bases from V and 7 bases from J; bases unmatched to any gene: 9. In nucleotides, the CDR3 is TGTGCCAGCAGCTGGGACAGGGTCTCTTCTGAAAAACTGTTTTTT. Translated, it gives CASSWDRVSSEKLFF.

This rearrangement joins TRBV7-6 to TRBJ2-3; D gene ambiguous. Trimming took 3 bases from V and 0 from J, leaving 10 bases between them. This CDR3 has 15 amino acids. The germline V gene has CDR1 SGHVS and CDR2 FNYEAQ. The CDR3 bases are TGTGCCAGCAGCTTCTCCGAGGCTAGCACAGATACGCAGTATTTT. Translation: CASSFSEASTDTQYF.

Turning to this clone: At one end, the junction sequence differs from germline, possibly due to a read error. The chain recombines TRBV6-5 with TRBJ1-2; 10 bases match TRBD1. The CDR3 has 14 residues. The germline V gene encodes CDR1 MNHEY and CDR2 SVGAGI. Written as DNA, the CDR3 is TGTGCCAGCAGCCGACAGGGGGCCACCTATAGCTACACCTTC. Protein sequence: CASSRQGATYSYTF.

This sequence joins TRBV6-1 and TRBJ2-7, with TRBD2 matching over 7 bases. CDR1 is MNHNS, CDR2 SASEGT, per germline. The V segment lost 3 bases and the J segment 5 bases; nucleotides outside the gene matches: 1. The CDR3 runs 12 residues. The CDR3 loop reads CASSEGRDEQYF. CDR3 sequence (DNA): TGTGCCAGCAGTGAGGGGAGGGACGAGCAGTACTTC.

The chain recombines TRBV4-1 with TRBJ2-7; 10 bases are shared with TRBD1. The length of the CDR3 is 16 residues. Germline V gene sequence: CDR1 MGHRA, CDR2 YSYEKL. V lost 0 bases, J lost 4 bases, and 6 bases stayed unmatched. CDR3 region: CASSQDRDRGVYEQYF. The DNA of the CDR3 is TGCGCCAGCAGCCAAGATCGGGACAGGGGAGTGTACGAGCAGTACTTC.

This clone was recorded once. The CDR3, as DNA: TGCGCCAGCAGCCAGGAGGGTTGGGGAGCAGATACGCAGTATTTT. Protein: CASSQEGWGADTQYF. The rearrangement uses TRBV4-1 and TRBJ2-3; D might be TRBD2 (6 bases). The CDR3 covers 15 residues. V was clipped by 3 bases and J by 4 bases, with 14 bases between them. Germline CDR1 reads MGHRA; CDR2 reads YSYEKL.

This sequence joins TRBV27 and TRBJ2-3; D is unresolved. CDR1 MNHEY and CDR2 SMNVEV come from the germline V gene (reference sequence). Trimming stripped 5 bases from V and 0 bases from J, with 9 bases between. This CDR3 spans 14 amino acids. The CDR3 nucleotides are TGTGCCAGCAGTCCCTCCCTGAGCACAGATACGCAGTATTTT. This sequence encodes CASSPSLSTDTQYF.

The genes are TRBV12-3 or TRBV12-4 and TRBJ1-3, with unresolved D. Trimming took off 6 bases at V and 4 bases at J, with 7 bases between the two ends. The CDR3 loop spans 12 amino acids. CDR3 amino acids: CASSHQGNTIYF. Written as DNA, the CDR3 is TGTGCCAGCAGCCACCAGGGAAACACCATATATTTT.

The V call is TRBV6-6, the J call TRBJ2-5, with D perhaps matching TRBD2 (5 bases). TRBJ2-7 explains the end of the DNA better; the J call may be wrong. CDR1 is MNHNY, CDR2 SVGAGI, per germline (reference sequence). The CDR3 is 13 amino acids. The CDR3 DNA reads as TGTGCCAGCATGCGGGCCAGTTCCTACGAGCAGTACTTC. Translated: CASMRASSYEQYF.

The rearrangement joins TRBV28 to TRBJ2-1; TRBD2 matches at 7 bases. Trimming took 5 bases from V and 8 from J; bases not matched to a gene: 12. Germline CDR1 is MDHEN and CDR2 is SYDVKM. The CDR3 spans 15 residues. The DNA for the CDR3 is TGTGCCAGCAGTCCATACAGGTTGGGGAGGGATGAGCAGTTCTTC. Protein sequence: CASSPYRLGRDEQFF. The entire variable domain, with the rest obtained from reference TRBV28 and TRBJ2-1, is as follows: DVKVTQSSRYLVKRTGEKVFLECVQDMDHENMFWYRQDPGLGLRLIYFSYDVKMKEKGDIPEGYSVSREKKERFSLILESASTNQTSMYLCASSPYRLGRDEQFFGPGTRLTVL.

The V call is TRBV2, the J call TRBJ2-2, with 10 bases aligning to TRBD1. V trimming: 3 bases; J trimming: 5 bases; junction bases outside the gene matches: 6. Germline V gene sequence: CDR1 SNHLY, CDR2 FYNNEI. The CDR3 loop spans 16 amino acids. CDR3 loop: CASSERLGQGTGELFF. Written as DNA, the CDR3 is TGTGCCAGCAGTGAGAGGTTGGGACAGGGGACCGGGGAGCTGTTTTTT.

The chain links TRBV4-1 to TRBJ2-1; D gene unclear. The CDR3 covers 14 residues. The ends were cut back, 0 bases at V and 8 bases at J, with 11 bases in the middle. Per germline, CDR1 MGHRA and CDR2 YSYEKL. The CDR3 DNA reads TGCGCCAGCAGCCAAGATCAACTCCTCCATGAGCAGTTCTTC. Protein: CASSQDQLLHEQFF.

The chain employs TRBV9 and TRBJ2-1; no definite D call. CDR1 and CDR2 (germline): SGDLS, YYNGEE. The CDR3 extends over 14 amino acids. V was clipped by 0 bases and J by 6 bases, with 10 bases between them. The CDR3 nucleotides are TGTGCCAGCAGCGTAGCAATCAGTATCAATGAGCAGTTCTTC. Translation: CASSVAISINEQFF.

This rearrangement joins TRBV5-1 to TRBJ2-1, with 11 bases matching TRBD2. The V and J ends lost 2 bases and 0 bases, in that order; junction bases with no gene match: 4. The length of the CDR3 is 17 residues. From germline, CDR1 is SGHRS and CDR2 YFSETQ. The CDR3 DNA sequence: TGCGCCAGCAGCTTACTAGCGGGAGTTACCTCCTACAATGAGCAGTTCTTC. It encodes CASSLLAGVTSYNEQFF.

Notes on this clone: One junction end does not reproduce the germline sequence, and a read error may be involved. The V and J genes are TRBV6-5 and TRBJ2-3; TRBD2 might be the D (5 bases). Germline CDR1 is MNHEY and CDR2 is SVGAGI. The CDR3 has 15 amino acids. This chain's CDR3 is CASSRGLAHTDTQCF. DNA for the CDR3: TGTGCCAGCAGCCGAGGACTCGCTCACACAGATACGCAGTGTTTT.

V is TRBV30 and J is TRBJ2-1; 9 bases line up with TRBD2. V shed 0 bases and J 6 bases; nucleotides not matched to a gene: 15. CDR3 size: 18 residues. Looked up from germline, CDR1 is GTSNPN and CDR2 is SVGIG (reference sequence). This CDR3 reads CAWSVGSRGRGNLNEQFF. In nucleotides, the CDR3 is TGTGCCTGGAGTGTAGGGTCTCGCGGGAGGGGAAACCTCAATGAGCAGTTCTTC.

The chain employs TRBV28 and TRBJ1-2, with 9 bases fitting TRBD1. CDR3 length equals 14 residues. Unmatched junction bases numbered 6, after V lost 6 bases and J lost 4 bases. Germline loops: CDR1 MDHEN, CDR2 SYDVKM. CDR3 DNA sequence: TGTGCCAGCAGAACGGGACAGGGCACCTATGGCTACACCTTC. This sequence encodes CASRTGQGTYGYTF.

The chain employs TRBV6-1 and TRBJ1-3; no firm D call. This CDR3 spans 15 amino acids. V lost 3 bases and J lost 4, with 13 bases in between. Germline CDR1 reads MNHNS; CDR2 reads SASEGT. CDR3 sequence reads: CASSETAGGGNTIYF. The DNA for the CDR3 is TGTGCCAGCAGTGAGACGGCAGGAGGAGGAAACACCATATATTTT.

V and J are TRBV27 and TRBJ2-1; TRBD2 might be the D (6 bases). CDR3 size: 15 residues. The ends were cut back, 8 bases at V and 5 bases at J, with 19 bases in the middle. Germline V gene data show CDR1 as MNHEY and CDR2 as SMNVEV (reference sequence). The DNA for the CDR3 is TGTGCCAGCTGCTGGTCTAGCGCCTTAAACAATGAGCAGTTCTTC. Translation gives CASCWSSALNNEQFF.

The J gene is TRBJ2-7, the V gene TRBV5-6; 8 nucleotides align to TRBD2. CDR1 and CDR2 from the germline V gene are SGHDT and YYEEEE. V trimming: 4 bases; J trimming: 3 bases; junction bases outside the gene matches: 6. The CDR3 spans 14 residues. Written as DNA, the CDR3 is TGTGCCAGCAGCCCTCTCGGGGGGGGCTACGAGCAGTACTTC. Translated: CASSPLGGGYEQYF.

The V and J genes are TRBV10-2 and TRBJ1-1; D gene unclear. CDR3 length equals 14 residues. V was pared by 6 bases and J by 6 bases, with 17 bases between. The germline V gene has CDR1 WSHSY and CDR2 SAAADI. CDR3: CASRGFGVWAEAFF. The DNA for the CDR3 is TGCGCCAGCAGGGGTTTCGGGGTATGGGCTGAAGCTTTCTTT.

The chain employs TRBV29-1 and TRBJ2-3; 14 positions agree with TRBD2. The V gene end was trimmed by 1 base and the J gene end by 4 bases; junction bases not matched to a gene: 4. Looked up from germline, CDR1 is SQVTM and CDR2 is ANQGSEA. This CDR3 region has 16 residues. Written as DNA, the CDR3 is TGCAGCGTTGAAGGGGGACTAGCGGGAGTACCAGATACGCAGTATTTT. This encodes CSVEGGLAGVPDTQYF.

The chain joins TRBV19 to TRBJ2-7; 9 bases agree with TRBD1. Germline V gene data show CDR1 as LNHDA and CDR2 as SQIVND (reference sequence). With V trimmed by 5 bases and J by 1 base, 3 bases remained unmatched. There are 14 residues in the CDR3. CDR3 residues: CASSAGTGSYEQYF. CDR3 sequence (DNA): TGTGCCAGTAGTGCCGGGACAGGGTCCTACGAGCAGTACTTC. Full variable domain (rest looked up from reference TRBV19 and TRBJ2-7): DGGITQSPKYLFRKEGQNVTLSCEQNLNHDAMYWYRQDPGQGLRLIYYSQIVNDFQKGDIAEGYSVSREKKESFPLTVTSAQKNPTAFYLCASSAGTGSYEQYFGPGTRLTVT.

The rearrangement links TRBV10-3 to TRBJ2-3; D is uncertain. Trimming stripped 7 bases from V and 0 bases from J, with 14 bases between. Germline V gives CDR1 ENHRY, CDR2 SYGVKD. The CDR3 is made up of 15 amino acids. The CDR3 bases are TGTGCCATCAAGTTCGACGCGGCTAGCACAGATACGCAGTATTTT. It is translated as CAIKFDAASTDTQYF.

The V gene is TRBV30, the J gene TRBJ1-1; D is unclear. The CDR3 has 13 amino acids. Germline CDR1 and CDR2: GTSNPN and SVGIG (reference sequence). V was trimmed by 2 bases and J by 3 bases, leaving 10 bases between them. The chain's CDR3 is CAWSPNRDTEAFF. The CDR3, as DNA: TGTGCCTGGAGTCCAAATCGGGACACTGAAGCTTTCTTT.

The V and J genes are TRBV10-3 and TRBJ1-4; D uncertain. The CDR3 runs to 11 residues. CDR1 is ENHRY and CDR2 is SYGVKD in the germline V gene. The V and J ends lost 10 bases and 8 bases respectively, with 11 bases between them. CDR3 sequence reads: CATAVAEKLFF. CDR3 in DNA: TGTGCCACCGCGGTGGCGGAAAAACTGTTTTTT.